These 12 T cell receptor beta chains originate from one sample sequenced in a study of blood T cell repertoires in COVID-19. Repertoires were generated with immunoSEQ multiplex PCR, while TCRdb's copy carries only in-frame clones and drops some. Of some 100,000 clones detected, almost 90% appear once; the ten largest clones hold roughly 8.1%. Sequenced input: peripheral blood. The receptors here all came from a woman aged 70-85 years with acute or convalescent COVID-19.

The chain carries TRBV6-5 and TRBJ2-2; the D gene is possibly TRBD1 (6 bases). CDR3 length: 15 residues. Per germline, CDR1 MNHEY and CDR2 SVGAGI. Trimming cost V 6 bases and J 4 bases, with 15 bases left between them. The CDR3 loop reads CASSQQGRGTGELFF. In nucleotides, the CDR3 is TGTGCCAGCAGCCAACAGGGTCGTGGCACCGGGGAGCTGTTTTTT.

The chain links TRBV27 to TRBJ1-1; 9 positions match TRBD1. Trimming removed 0 bases from V and 11 bases from J; junction bases left unmatched: 4. Germline CDR1 and CDR2: MNHEY and SMNVEV (reference sequence). This CDR3 comprises 13 residues. For the CDR3, the DNA is TGTGCCAGCAGTTTATCTCGGGACAGGGAGGCTTTCTTT. Protein product: CASSLSRDREAFF.

This rearrangement joins TRBV7-4 to TRBJ1-5; TRBD1 matches at 7 bases. The V segment lost 6 bases and the J segment 3 bases; nucleotides outside the gene matches: 5. This CDR3 is 14 amino acids long. Germline-derived CDR1 and CDR2 are SGHVT and SQSDAQ. The CDR3 is CASRPQGFNQPQHF. The CDR3 region has the DNA TGTGCCAGCAGGCCACAGGGGTTCAATCAGCCCCAGCATTTT.

The rearrangement links TRBV28 to TRBJ1-2; D might be TRBD1 (5 bases). CDR1 is MDHEN, CDR2 SYDVKM, per germline. Trimming stripped 8 bases from V and 4 bases from J, with 11 bases between. CDR3 length: 12 residues. CDR3 region: CASGGGLYGYTF. The DNA of the CDR3 is TGTGCCAGCGGCGGGGGACTCTATGGCTACACCTTC.

This chain uses TRBV19 with TRBJ1-4; 7 nucleotides align to TRBD1. The germline CDR1 and CDR2 sequences are LNHDA and SQIVND (reference sequence). Unmatched junction bases numbered 8, after V lost 5 bases and J lost 8 bases. The CDR3 runs 14 residues. In nucleotides, the CDR3 is TGTGCCAGTAGTCCGAGACAGGGCTTCGAAAAACTGTTTTTT. Its protein product is CASSPRQGFEKLFF.

This clone appeared once. V usage is TRBV6-2 or TRBV6-3 and J usage is TRBJ2-1; 10 nucleotides align to TRBD2. Germline CDR1 and CDR2: MNHEY and SVGEGT. Trimming took 2 bases from V and 6 from J; bases not matched to a gene: 7. This CDR3 comprises 16 residues. The chain's CDR3 is CASSYPSGSPPNEQFF. The DNA of the CDR3 is TGTGCCAGCAGTTACCCTAGCGGGAGCCCCCCCAATGAGCAGTTCTTC.

This sequence joins TRBV7-9 and TRBJ1-5; no definite D call. Germline lookup yields CDR1 SEHNR and CDR2 FQNEAQ (reference sequence). CDR3 length equals 14 residues. V was clipped by 3 bases and J by 6 bases, with 12 bases between them. CDR3 loop: CASSFSEVGQPQHF. For the CDR3, the DNA is TGTGCCAGCAGCTTCAGTGAGGTTGGTCAGCCCCAGCATTTT.

The rearrangement uses TRBV5-4 and TRBJ2-5, with unresolved D. The germline V gene encodes CDR1 SGHNT and CDR2 YYREEE (reference sequence). Trimming shortened V by 4 bases and J by 2 bases, and 3 bases separated the two germline ends. CDR3 length equals 11 residues. CDR3 in amino acids: CASSQQETQYF. The CDR3 DNA sequence: TGTGCCAGCAGCCAGCAAGAGACCCAGTACTTC.

The table lists this clone with a count of one. The CDR3 DNA follows: TGTGCCAGCAGTAGCGCAGGGGCATCGGATACGCAGTATTTT. It specifies CASSSAGASDTQYF. The chain joins TRBV6-5 to TRBJ2-3, with D perhaps matching TRBD1 (6 bases). CDR1 and CDR2 (germline): MNHEY, SVGAGI. The ends were cut back, 5 bases at V and 6 bases at J, with 15 bases in the middle. The CDR3 is 14 residues long.

This sequence joins TRBV6-5 and TRBJ2-1; 12 nucleotides line up with TRBD2. CDR1 is MNHEY, CDR2 SVGAGI, per germline. This CDR3 has 15 residues. The ends lost 5 bases at V and 9 bases at J; junction bases unmatched: 8. The DNA of the CDR3 is TGTGCCAGCAGTCGACTAGCGGGGGCCTGGGTTGAGCAGTTCTTC. The encoded protein is CASSRLAGAWVEQFF.

The genes are TRBV7-9 and TRBJ2-2; D uncertain. Germline CDR1 SEHNR, CDR2 FQNEAQ (reference sequence). This CDR3 comprises 16 residues. Trimming shortened V by 2 bases and J by 1 base, and 11 bases separated the two germline ends. CDR3 region: CASSLLRVLNTGELFF. DNA for the CDR3: TGTGCCAGCAGCTTATTAAGAGTTTTGAACACCGGGGAGCTGTTTTTT.

This chain links TRBV20-1 with TRBJ1-1; no definite D call. Trimming removed 3 bases from V and 1 base from J, with 21 bases in between. This CDR3 is built from 17 residues. Looked up from germline, CDR1 is DFQATT and CDR2 is SNEGSKA (reference sequence). The CDR3 region is CSASDRRLLNENTEAFF. In nucleotides, the CDR3 is TGCAGTGCTAGTGATCGCCGGTTGCTTAACGAGAACACTGAAGCTTTCTTT.